The entry below gives a single T cell receptor beta chain sequence along with its context. Profiling relied on immunoSEQ multiplex PCR, and the TCRdb table lists in-frame clones only, not all of them. The data contain over 350,000 clones, 70% to 90% of them singletons. The sample is drawn from a study of blood T cell repertoires in COVID-19. Trimming cost V 6 bases and J 4 bases, with 10 bases left between them. Germline CDR1 and CDR2: SQVTM and ANQGSEA. The CDR3 consists of 11 residues. The J gene is TRBJ2-7, the V gene TRBV29-1, with a possible D match to TRBD1 (6 bases). The sequence was obtained from a woman aged 25 to 45 with acute COVID-19. Sequencing was carried out using PBMCs or T cells enriched from blood (not recorded which). CDR3 DNA sequence: TGCAGCGTCGATACAGGGTACGAGCAGTACTTC. Protein: CSVDTGYEQYF.